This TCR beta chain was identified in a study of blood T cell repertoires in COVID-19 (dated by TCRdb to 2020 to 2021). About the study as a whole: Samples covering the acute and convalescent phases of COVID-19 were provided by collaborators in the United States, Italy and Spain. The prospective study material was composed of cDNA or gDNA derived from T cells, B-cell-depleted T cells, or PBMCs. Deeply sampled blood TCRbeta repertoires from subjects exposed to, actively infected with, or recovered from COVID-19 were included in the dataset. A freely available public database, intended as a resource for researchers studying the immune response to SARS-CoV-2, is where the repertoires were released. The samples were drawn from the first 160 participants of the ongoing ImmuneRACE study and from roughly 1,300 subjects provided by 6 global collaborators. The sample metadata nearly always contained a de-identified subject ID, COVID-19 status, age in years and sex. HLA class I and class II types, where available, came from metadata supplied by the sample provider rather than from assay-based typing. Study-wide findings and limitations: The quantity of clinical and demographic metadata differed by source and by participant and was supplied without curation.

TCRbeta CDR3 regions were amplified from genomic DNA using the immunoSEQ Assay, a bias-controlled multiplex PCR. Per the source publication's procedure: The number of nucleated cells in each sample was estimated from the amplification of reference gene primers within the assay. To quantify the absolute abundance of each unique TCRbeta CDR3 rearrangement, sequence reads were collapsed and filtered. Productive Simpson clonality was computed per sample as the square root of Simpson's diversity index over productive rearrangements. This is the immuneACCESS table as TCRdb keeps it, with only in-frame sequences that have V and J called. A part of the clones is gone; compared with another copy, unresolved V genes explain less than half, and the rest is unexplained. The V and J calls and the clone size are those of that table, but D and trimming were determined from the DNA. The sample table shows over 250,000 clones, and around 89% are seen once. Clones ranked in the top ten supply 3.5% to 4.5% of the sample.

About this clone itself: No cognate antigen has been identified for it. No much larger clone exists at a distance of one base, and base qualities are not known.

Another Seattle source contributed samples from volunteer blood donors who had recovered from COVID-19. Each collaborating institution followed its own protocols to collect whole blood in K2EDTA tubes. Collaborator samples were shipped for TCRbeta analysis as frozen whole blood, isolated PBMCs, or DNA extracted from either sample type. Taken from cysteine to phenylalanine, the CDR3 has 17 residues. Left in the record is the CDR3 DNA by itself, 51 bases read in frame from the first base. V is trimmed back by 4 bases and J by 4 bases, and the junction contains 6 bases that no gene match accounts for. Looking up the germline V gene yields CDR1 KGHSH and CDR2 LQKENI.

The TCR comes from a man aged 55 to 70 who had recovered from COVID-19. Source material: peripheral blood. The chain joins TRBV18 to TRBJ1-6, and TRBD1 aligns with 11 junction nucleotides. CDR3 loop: CASSQGGQGVYNSPLHF. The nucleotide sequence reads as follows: TGTGCCAGCTCACAAGGGGGACAGGGGGTTTATAATTCACCCCTCCACTTT.